In its sample, the clone carrying this T cell receptor beta chain was seen a few times. Its target is unknown. The sample comes from a study of multiple sclerosis patients with progressive multifocal leukoencephalopathy. Broader study findings: The findings' link to JC virus versus immunocompromise remained uncertain.

Time point reported: time of PML onset. This table comes from immunoSEQ multiplex PCR, and its TCRdb copy is limited to in-frame clones, with some not included. The sample records 25,000 to 35,000 clones, roughly 87% being singletons. The germline V gene has CDR1 SGHVS and CDR2 FNYEAQ. The CDR3 has 15 amino acids. J was trimmed by 8 bases and V by 1 base; bases with no gene match: 8. The specimen comprised PBMCs, sampled from a patient treated with natalizumab. The V gene is TRBV7-6, the J gene TRBJ2-1; 7 bases are shared with TRBD2. The source of this sequence is a human donor with progressive multifocal leukoencephalopathy. CDR3 protein: CASSLVGGAGHEQFF. The CDR3 DNA reads as TGTGCCAGCAGCTTAGTGGGGGGAGCGGGGCATGAGCAGTTCTTC. Looking up the rest from reference TRBV7-6 and TRBJ2-1 gives the full variable domain: GAGVSQSPRYKVTKRGQDVALRCDPISGHVSLYWYRQALGQGPEFLTYFNYEAQQDKSGLPNDRFSAERPEGSISTLTIQRTEQRDSAMYRCASSLVGGAGHEQFFGPGTRLTVL.